A selection of T cell receptor beta chains follows, all from one sample in a study of cytomegalovirus exposure and HLA in healthy donors. Clones were read by immunoSEQ multiplex PCR, and TCRdb kept only the in-frame ones, dropping some. The top ten hold 9.5% to 13% of the sample, which has 70,000 or so clones, 80% to 90% seen once. The sample comprised PBMCs. These receptors all come from a woman in her 30s in good health and CMV-seropositive. The CDR3 runs from the conserved cysteine through the conserved F or W. Fields, in order: V gene, J gene, D gene, clone size, CDR3 DNA, CDR3 protein. A D gene is named only where the DNA matches it firmly. Part of the rows lack a size; the others show once, few, many or a class for expanded clones.

v_call: TRBV18; j_call: TRBJ2-2; d_call: TRBD2; clone_size: NA; cdr3_nt: TGTGCCAGCTCAATTAGCGGGAGGGCCGGAAACACCGGGGAGCTGTTTTTT; cdr3_aa: CASSISGRAGNTGELFF
v_call: TRBV29-1; j_call: TRBJ2-1; d_call: NA; clone_size: NA; cdr3_nt: TGCAGCGTCGAGGGCGATGGATCCTACAATGAGCAGTTCTTC; cdr3_aa: CSVEGDGSYNEQFF
v_call: TRBV27; j_call: TRBJ1-2; d_call: NA; clone_size: NA; cdr3_nt: TGTGCCAGCAGTAAGAACAGTTTGGGCTATGGCTACACCTTC; cdr3_aa: CASSKNSLGYGYTF
v_call: TRBV2; j_call: TRBJ1-1; d_call: TRBD1; clone_size: NA; cdr3_nt: TGTGCCAGCAGCCCAATGTTGAAGGGACAGTTGAACACTGAAGCTTTCTTT; cdr3_aa: CASSPMLKGQLNTEAFF
v_call: TRBV6-5; j_call: TRBJ2-7; d_call: TRBD1; clone_size: NA; cdr3_nt: TGTGCCAGCAGTTACGAGGGACAGGGAATCGACGAGCAGTACTTC; cdr3_aa: CASSYEGQGIDEQYF
v_call: TRBV10-3; j_call: TRBJ1-2; d_call: NA; clone_size: few; cdr3_nt: TGTGCCACAAGACAGGAGCTTAACTATGGCTACACCTTC; cdr3_aa: CATRQELNYGYTF
v_call: TRBV4-2; j_call: TRBJ2-5; d_call: NA; clone_size: NA; cdr3_nt: TGTGCCAGCAGCTCCGGCGAAGGCAGGGGAGAGACCCAGTACTTC; cdr3_aa: CASSSGEGRGETQYF
v_call: TRBV7-6; j_call: TRBJ1-5; d_call: NA; clone_size: NA; cdr3_nt: TGTGCCAGCAGCCCAGTGCCCGGAGGTCAGCCCCAGCATTTT; cdr3_aa: CASSPVPGGQPQHF
v_call: TRBV5-1; j_call: TRBJ1-4; d_call: TRBD1; clone_size: NA; cdr3_nt: TGCGCCAGCAGGCTGGGACAGGAGAATGAAAAACTGTTTTTT; cdr3_aa: CASRLGQENEKLFF
v_call: TRBV27; j_call: TRBJ1-1; d_call: NA; clone_size: once; cdr3_nt: TGTGCCAGCCGTCCAGAAGTTCTTTTCATGAACACTGAAGCTTTCTTT; cdr3_aa: CASRPEVLFMNTEAFF
v_call: TRBV6-5; j_call: TRBJ2-7; d_call: TRBD1; clone_size: NA; cdr3_nt: TGTGCCAGCAGTGGAGGGACAGGGGGCTTATACGAGCAGTACTTC; cdr3_aa: CASSGGTGGLYEQYF
v_call: TRBV28; j_call: TRBJ2-1; d_call: NA; clone_size: few; cdr3_nt: TGTGCCAGCAGTACAACCGGACAGACCATCTACAATGAGCAGTTCTTC; cdr3_aa: CASSTTGQTIYNEQFF
v_call: TRBV28; j_call: TRBJ1-1; d_call: NA; clone_size: once; cdr3_nt: TGTGCCAGCAGTTTTGCAGGGAGGCGGGCTTTCTTT; cdr3_aa: CASSFAGRRAFF
v_call: TRBV7-8; j_call: TRBJ2-7; d_call: TRBD2; clone_size: NA; cdr3_nt: TGTGCCAGCAGCCACCTTTTGGGCGGGAGAAGGTACGAGCAGTACTTC; cdr3_aa: CASSHLLGGRRYEQYF
v_call: TRBV9; j_call: TRBJ2-7; d_call: TRBD2; clone_size: NA; cdr3_nt: TGTGCCAGCAGCGTAAGAGCGGGAGGGAACGGCGAGCAGTACTTC; cdr3_aa: CASSVRAGGNGEQYF